One sample yielded the 10 T cell receptor beta chains listed below, sequenced in a study of Tregs in tolerant kidney transplant recipients. Related graft donors supplied nonmyeloablative bone marrow transplants, and mixed chimerism was transient. Produced via immunoSEQ multiplex PCR; TCRdb's table is partial and in-frame only. The sample lists approximately 60,000 clones, over 75% occurring once. The sample here was CD4+ T cells from blood (PBMCs), taken 6 months after the transplant. These receptor sequences come from a human patient who received a combined kidney and bone marrow transplant. Some of the T cells may derive from the graft donor.

The chain carries TRBV2 and TRBJ2-4, with D possibly being TRBD1 (5 bases). The germline gives CDR1 SNHLY, CDR2 FYNNEI. The CDR3 spans 14 residues. V was clipped by 10 bases and J by 0 bases, with 13 bases between them. The CDR3 DNA reads TGTGCCACCTCAGGGTTATTAGCCAAAAACATTCAGTACTTC. This sequence encodes CATSGLLAKNIQYF. The whole variable domain, remainder taken from reference TRBV2 and TRBJ2-4, is EPEVTQTPSHQVTQMGQEVILRCVPISNHLYFYWYRQILGQKVEFLVSFYNNEISEKSEIFDDQFSVERPDGSNFTLKIRSTKLEDSAMYFCATSGLLAKNIQYFGAGTRLSVL.

This clone was counted only a few times. The chain uses TRBV5-6 and TRBJ1-1; D gene ambiguous. The CDR3 sequence is 12 residues long. CDR1 is SGHDT and CDR2 is YYEEEE in the germline V gene. Trimming took 1 base from V and 6 from J, leaving 7 bases between them. CDR3 sequence: CASSLTGAEAFF. CDR3 nucleotide sequence: TGTGCCAGCAGCTTGACCGGGGCTGAAGCTTTCTTT.

This sequence joins TRBV7-3 and TRBJ2-3, with D perhaps TRBD1 (7 bases). Germline V gives CDR1 SGHTA, CDR2 FQGTGA. There are 15 residues in the CDR3. The V end was cut by 1 base, the J end by 8 bases, with 16 bases between. The CDR3 loop is CASSLIGGGIFTQYF. Written as DNA, the CDR3 is TGTGCCAGCAGCTTAATAGGGGGCGGGATTTTTACGCAGTATTTT.

This clone was counted a single time. This sample includes further DNA sequences coding for the same CDR3. The chain combines TRBV28 with TRBJ2-4; 8 bases fit TRBD2. V was pared by 4 bases and J by 0 bases, with 5 bases of the junction left unmatched. This CDR3 region has 16 residues. CDR1 MDHEN and CDR2 SYDVKM come from the germline V gene. DNA of the CDR3: TGTGCCAGCAGTTCGGGGGGGGTTCTAGCCAAAAACATTCAGTACTTC. It specifies CASSSGGVLAKNIQYF.

This chain connects TRBV7-3 to TRBJ2-6; possibly TRBD1 for D (6 bases). Trimming removed 5 bases at V and 0 bases at J, with 11 bases between. Germline CDR1 and CDR2: SGHTA and FQGTGA. This CDR3 is built from 16 residues. In nucleotides, the CDR3 is TGTGCCAGCAGCAAACAAGGGGGCTCTGGGGCCAACGTCCTGACTTTC. Translation: CASSKQGGSGANVLTF.

This rearrangement joins TRBV18 to TRBJ2-1; TRBD1 is a possible D gene (5 bases). Between the trimmed V and J ends, which lost 5 bases and 9 bases, there was a span of 17 bases. Germline V gives CDR1 KGHSH, CDR2 LQKENI. This CDR3 contains 14 residues. This CDR3 reads CASSTVGDSAEQFF. For the CDR3, the DNA is TGTGCCAGCTCAACGGTAGGGGATTCGGCTGAGCAGTTCTTC.

J is TRBJ2-7 and V is TRBV7-2; the match to TRBD1 covers 11 bases. V lost 1 base and J lost 3; bases outside the gene matches: 2. The CDR3 is 15 amino acids. CDR1 is SGHTA, CDR2 FQGNSA, per germline. In DNA, the CDR3 is TGTGCCAGCAGCTTAGTGGGACAGGGGGTCTACGAGCAGTACTTC. Amino acids: CASSLVGQGVYEQYF. The complete variable domain, with remaining parts taken from reference TRBV7-2 and TRBJ2-7, reads GAGVSQSPSNKVTEKGKDVELRCDPISGHTALYWYRQSLGQGLEFLIYFQGNSAPDKSGLPSDRFSAERTGGSVSTLTIQRTQQEDSAVYLCASSLVGQGVYEQYFGPGTRLTVT.

This chain links TRBV5-5 with TRBJ2-7, with 11 positions matching TRBD1. The CDR3 length is 15 residues. Germline CDR1 and CDR2: SGHKS and YYEKEE (reference sequence). The J segment lost 1 base and the V segment lost 3 bases, leaving 3 bases of the junction unmatched. The CDR3 reads CASSWGQGGSYEQYF. The DNA for the CDR3 is TGTGCCAGCAGCTGGGGACAGGGGGGGTCCTACGAGCAGTACTTC.

A note on this clone: This CDR3 is also generated by other DNA sequences in the sample. The chain combines TRBV7-2 with TRBJ2-7; D remains ambiguous. V was clipped by 1 base and J by 2 bases, with 6 bases between them. Germline lookup yields CDR1 SGHTA and CDR2 FQGNSA. This CDR3 is 13 amino acids long. This CDR3 reads CASSLVRTYEQYF. The CDR3, as DNA: TGTGCCAGCAGCTTAGTGCGAACCTACGAGCAGTACTTC. The whole variable domain, remainder taken from reference TRBV7-2 and TRBJ2-7, is GAGVSQSPSNKVTEKGKDVELRCDPISGHTALYWYRQSLGQGLEFLIYFQGNSAPDKSGLPSDRFSAERTGGSVSTLTIQRTQQEDSAVYLCASSLVRTYEQYFGPGTRLTVT.

The chain is built from TRBV10-1 and TRBJ1-5; TRBD1 is a possible D gene (5 bases). V shed 0 bases and J shed 5 bases, with 20 bases lying between them. Per the germline V gene, CDR1 is WNHNN and CDR2 is SYGVQD (reference sequence). This CDR3 comprises 18 residues. The DNA for the CDR3 is TGCGCCAGCAGTGAGTCGAAAGACAGCGAGTCAGTCCATCAGCCCCAGCATTTT. Its translation is CASSESKDSESVHQPQHF.